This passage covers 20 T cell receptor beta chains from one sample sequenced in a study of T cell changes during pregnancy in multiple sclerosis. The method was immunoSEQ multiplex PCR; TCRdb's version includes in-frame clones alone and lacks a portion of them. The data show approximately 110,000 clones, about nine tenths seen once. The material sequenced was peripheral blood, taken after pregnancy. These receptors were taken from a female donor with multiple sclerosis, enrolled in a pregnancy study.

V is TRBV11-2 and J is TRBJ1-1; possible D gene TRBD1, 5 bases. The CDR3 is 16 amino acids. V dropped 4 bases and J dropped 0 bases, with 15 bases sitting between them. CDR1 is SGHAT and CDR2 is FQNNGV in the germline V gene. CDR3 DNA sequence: TGTGCCAGCAGCTCACCCGGGGGGGGAGTGAACACTGAAGCTTTCTTT. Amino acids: CASSSPGGGVNTEAFF.

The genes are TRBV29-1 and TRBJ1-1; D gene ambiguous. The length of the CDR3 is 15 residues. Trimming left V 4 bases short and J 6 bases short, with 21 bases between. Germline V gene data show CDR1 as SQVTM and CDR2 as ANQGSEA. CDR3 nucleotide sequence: TGCAGCGTTGCCCTAGAGGCCCTCTCGCTCGCTGAAGCTTTCTTT. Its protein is CSVALEALSLAEAFF.

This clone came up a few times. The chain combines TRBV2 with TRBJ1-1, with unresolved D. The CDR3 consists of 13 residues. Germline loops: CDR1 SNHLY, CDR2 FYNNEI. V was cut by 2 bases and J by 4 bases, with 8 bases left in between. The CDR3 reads CASSEPGGTEAFF. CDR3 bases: TGTGCCAGCAGTGAACCAGGTGGCACTGAAGCTTTCTTT.

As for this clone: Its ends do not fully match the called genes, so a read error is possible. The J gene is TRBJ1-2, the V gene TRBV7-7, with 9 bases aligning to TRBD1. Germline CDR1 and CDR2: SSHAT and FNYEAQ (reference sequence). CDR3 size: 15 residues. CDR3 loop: CASSFGTGFNYGYTF. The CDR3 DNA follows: TGTGCTAGCAGCTTTGGGACAGGGTTTAACTATGGCTACACCTTC. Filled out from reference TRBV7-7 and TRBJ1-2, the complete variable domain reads GAGVSQSPRYKVTKRGQDVTLRCDPISSHATLYWYQQALGQGPEFLTYFNYEAQPDKSGLPSDRFSAERPEGSISTLTIQRTEQRDSAMYRCASSFGTGFNYGYTFGSGTRLTVV.

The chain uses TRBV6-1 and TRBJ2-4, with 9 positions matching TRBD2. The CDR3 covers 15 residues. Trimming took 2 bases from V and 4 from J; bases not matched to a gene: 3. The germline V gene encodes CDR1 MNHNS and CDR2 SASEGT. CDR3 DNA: TGTGCCAGCAGTGAATTAGCGGGGGATAAAAACATTCAGTACTTC. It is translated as CASSELAGDKNIQYF.

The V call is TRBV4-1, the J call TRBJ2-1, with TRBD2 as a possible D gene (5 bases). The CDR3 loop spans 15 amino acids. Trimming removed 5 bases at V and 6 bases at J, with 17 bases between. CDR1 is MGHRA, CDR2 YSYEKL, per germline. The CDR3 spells CASSGSGGRGNEQFF. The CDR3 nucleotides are TGCGCCAGCAGCGGAAGTGGCGGGCGCGGCAATGAGCAGTTCTTC.

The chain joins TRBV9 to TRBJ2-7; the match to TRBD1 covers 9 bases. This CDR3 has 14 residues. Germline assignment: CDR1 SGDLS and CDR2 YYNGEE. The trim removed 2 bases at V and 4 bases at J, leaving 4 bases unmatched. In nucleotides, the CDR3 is TGTGCCAGCAGCGTCGGACAGGGGATTTACGAGCAGTACTTC. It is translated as CASSVGQGIYEQYF.

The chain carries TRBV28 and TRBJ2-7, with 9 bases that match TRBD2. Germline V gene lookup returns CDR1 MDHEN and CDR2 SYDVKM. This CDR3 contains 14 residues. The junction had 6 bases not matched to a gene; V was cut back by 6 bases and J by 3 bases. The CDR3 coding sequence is TGTGCCAGCAGCCTATCTAGCGGGGTCTACGAGCAGTACTTC. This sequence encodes CASSLSSGVYEQYF.

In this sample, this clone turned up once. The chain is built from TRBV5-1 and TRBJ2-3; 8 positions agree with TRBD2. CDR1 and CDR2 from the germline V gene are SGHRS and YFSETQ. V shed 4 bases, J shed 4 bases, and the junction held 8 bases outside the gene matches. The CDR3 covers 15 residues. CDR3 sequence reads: CASSLSGVRADTQYF. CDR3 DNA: TGCGCCAGCAGCCTTAGCGGGGTTCGGGCAGATACGCAGTATTTT.

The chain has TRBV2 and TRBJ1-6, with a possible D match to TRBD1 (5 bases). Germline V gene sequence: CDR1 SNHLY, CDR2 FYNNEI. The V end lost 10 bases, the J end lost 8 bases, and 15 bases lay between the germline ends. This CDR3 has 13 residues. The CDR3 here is CATGGGEYSPLHF. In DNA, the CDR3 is TGTGCCACAGGCGGGGGGGAATATTCACCCCTCCACTTT.

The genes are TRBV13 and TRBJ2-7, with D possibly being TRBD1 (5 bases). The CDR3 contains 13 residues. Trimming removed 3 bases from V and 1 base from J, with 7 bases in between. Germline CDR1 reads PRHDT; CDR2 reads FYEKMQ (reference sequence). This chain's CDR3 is CASSLDISYEQYF. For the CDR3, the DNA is TGTGCCAGCAGCTTGGACATTTCCTACGAGCAGTACTTC.

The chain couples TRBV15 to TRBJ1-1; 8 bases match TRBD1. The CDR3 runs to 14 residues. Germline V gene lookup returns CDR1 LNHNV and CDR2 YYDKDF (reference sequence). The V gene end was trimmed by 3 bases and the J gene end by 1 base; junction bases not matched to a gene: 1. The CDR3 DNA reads TGTGCCACCAGCAGGGGGACAGGGAACACTGAAGCTTTCTTT. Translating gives CATSRGTGNTEAFF. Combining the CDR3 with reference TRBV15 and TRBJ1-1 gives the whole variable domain DAMVIQNPRYQVTQFGKPVTLSCSQTLNHNVMYWYQQKSSQAPKLLFHYYDKDFNNEADTPDNFQSRRPNTSFCFLDIRSPGLGDTAMYLCATSRGTGNTEAFFGQGTRLTVV.

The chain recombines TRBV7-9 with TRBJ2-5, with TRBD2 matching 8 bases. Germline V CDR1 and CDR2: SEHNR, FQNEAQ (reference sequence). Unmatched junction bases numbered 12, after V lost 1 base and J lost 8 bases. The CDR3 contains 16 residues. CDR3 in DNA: TGTGCCAGCAGCTTAGGGGCTGGAGCGGGGGATGAAACCCAGTACTTC. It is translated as CASSLGAGAGDETQYF.

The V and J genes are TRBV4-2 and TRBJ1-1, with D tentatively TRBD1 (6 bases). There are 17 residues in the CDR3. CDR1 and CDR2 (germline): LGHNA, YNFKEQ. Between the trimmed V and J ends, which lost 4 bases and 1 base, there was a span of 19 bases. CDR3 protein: CASSPESLGASNTEAFF. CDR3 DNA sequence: TGTGCCAGCAGCCCAGAGAGTTTGGGGGCTTCGAACACTGAAGCTTTCTTT.

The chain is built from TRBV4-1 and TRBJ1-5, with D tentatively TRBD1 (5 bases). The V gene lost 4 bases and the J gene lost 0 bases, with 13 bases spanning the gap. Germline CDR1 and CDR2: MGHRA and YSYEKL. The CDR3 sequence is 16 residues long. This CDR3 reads CASSLGGGSSNQPQHF. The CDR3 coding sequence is TGCGCCAGCAGCCTCGGTGGGGGGAGTAGCAATCAGCCCCAGCATTTT.

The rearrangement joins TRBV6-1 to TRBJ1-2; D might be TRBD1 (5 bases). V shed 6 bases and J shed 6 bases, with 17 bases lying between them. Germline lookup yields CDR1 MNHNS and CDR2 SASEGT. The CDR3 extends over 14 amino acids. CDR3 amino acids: CASRTAGILHGYTF. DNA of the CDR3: TGTGCCAGCAGAACCGCAGGGATCTTGCATGGCTACACCTTC.

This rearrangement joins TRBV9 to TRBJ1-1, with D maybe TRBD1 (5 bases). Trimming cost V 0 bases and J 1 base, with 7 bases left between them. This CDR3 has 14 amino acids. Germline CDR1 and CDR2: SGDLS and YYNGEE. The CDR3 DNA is TGTGCCAGCAGCGTAGGGGGGGAGAACACTGAAGCTTTCTTT. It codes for CASSVGGENTEAFF. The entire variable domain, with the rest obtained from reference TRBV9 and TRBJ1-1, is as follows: DSGVTQTPKHLITATGQRVTLRCSPRSGDLSVYWYQQSLDQGLQFLIQYYNGEERAKGNILERFSAQQFPDLHSELNLSSLELGDSALYFCASSVGGENTEAFFGQGTRLTVV.

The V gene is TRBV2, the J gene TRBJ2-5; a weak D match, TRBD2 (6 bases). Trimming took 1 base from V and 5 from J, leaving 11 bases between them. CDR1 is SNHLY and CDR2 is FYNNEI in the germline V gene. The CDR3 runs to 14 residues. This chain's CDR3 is CASSEVSRGETQYF. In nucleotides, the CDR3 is TGTGCCAGCAGTGAAGTGTCCCGGGGGGAGACCCAGTACTTC.

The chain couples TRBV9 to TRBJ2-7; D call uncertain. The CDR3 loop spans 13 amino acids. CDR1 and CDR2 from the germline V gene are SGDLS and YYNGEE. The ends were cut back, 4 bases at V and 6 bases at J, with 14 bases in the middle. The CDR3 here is CASSLILYSEQYF. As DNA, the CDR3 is TGTGCCAGCAGCTTAATCCTGTACTCCGAGCAGTACTTC.

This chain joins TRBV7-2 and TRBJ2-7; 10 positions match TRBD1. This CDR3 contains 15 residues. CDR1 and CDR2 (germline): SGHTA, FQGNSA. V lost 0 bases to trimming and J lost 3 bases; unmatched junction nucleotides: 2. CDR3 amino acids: CASSLAWDRGYEQYF. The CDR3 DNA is TGTGCCAGCAGCTTAGCTTGGGACAGGGGCTACGAGCAGTACTTC.